This T cell receptor beta chain was sequenced in a study of blood T cell repertoires in COVID-19. About the study: Italy, Spain and the United States were the sources of the convalescent and acute COVID-19 samples. T cells, B-cell-depleted T cells, or PBMCs supplied cDNA or gDNA.

The authors' processing: Counts of nucleated cells, estimated from reference gene primer amplification, were obtained. Data came from immunoSEQ multiplex PCR; TCRdb stores just in-frame clones and leaves some out. V and J calls and clone size are copied from that table; D and trimming were computed from the DNA. Altogether 150,000 to 200,000 clones are present, more than 75% being singletons, with the ten largest covering about a sixth. Unmatched junction bases numbered 7, after V lost 3 bases and J lost 6 bases. The V gene's germline CDR1 is SEHNR and CDR2 FQNEAQ (reference sequence). The CDR3 consists of 15 residues.

This chain connects TRBV7-9 to TRBJ1-2; 10 bases align to TRBD1. The sequencing sample was made of peripheral blood. The TCR sequence derives from a man aged 60-69 years with active or convalescent COVID-19. CDR3 region: CASSLPLTGGHGYTF. CDR3 coding DNA: TGTGCCAGCAGCTTGCCCTTGACAGGGGGCCATGGCTACACCTTC.